The 10 T cell receptor beta chains given below trace back to one sample, sequenced in a study of T-cell reconstitution after alpha-beta-depleted transplantation in children. Construction of the TCRbeta library involved unique molecular identifiers. A single record per CDR3 protein comes from TCRdb applying MiXCR to the PCR reads. The sample carries about 980,000 distinct CDR3 sequences, about 29% recorded once. This sample comprised PBMCs, mostly from graft donor cells, obtained 360 days after TCRalphabeta/CD19-depleted stem cell transplant. The receptors were gathered from a boy under two years old who had a stem cell transplant for SCID, so the T cells may come from the graft donor.

The gene calls are TRBV29-1 and TRBJ2-1; 10 bases are a match to TRBD2. J lost 0 bases, V lost 6 bases, and 8 bases had no gene match. The germline V gene encodes CDR1 SQVTM and CDR2 ANQGSEA. The CDR3 extends over 16 amino acids. This CDR3 is CSVTTSGYSSYNEQFF. Written as DNA, the CDR3 is TGCAGCGTGACGACTAGCGGGTACAGCTCCTACAATGAGCAGTTCTTC.

This clonotype was seen a handful of times. V gene TRBV7-2 combines with J gene TRBJ2-7; 9 nucleotides align to TRBD2. CDR3 length: 17 amino acids. V shed 3 bases and J 4 bases; nucleotides not matched to a gene: 13. CDR1 and CDR2 (germline): SGHTA, FQGNSA. CDR3 sequence (DNA): TGTGCCAGCAGCTTTCCCCGAGGTGGGACTAGCCCATACGAGCAGTACTTC. Amino acid sequence: CASSFPRGGTSPYEQYF.

This clonotype was seen repeatedly, ten times or more. The genes are TRBV5-5 and TRBJ2-7; TRBD2 is a possible D gene (6 bases). The CDR3 runs 12 residues. Germline lookup yields CDR1 SGHKS and CDR2 YYEKEE (reference sequence). With 2 bases removed from V and 5 bases from J, the gap between germline ends came to 8 bases. CDR3 region: CASSFGGDEQYF. The CDR3 region has the DNA TGTGCCAGCAGCTTCGGAGGGGACGAGCAGTACTTC. Full variable domain (remainder filled in from reference TRBV5-5 and TRBJ2-7): DAGVTQSPTHLIKTRGQQVTLRCSPISGHKSVSWYQQVLGQGPQFIFQYYEKEERGRGNFPDRFSARQFPNYSSELNVNALLLGDSALYLCASSFGGDEQYFGPGTRLTVT.

This clonotype was seen more than once but under ten times. The V and J genes are TRBV12-3 or TRBV12-4 and TRBJ2-1; no reliable D call. V was pared by 2 bases and J by 9 bases, with 11 bases between. The CDR3 has 13 amino acids. CDR3 coding DNA: TGTGCCAGCAGTTTAAGGGATAAGGGTGAGCAGTTCTTC. Translation gives CASSLRDKGEQFF.

This chain uses TRBV6-1 with TRBJ2-7, with D possibly called TRBD1 or TRBD2 (5 bases each). The CDR3 contains 12 residues. Germline loops: CDR1 MNHNS, CDR2 SASEGT. V lost 7 bases and J lost 3, with 10 bases in between. CDR3 loop: CASTRDGYEQYF. The CDR3 nucleotides read TGTGCCAGCACCCGGGACGGCTACGAGCAGTACTTC.

The chain recombines TRBV12-3 or TRBV12-4 with TRBJ2-7; tentative D call: TRBD1 (5 bases). The CDR3 runs to 13 residues. The V gene lost 3 bases and the J gene lost 3 bases, with 9 bases spanning the gap. The CDR3 DNA sequence: TGTGCCAGCAGTTTTGACAGATACTACGAGCAGTACTTC. Translated: CASSFDRYYEQYF.

V is TRBV2 and J is TRBJ2-1, with D perhaps matching TRBD1 (5 bases). The CDR3 spans 13 residues. Germline V gene sequence: CDR1 SNHLY, CDR2 FYNNEI. V gave up 1 base and J gave up 8 bases, with 9 bases separating them. CDR3 nucleotides: TGTGCCAGCAGTGAAGGGACAACTTATGAGCAGTTCTTC. This gives the protein CASSEGTTYEQFF. The full variable domain, completed using reference TRBV2 and TRBJ2-1, is EPEVTQTPSHQVTQMGQEVILRCVPISNHLYFYWYRQILGQKVEFLVSFYNNEISEKSEIFDDQFSVERPDGSNFTLKIRSTKLEDSAMYFCASSEGTTYEQFFGPGTRLTVL.

The chain has TRBV20-1 and TRBJ2-1; 7 nucleotides line up with TRBD1. The V gene end was trimmed by 6 bases and the J gene end by 10 bases; junction bases not matched to a gene: 15. This CDR3 comprises 14 residues. Germline V gene data show CDR1 as DFQATT and CDR2 as SNEGSKA (reference sequence). The CDR3 DNA sequence: TGCAGTGCGGTGGGACAGCCCTTGAATAGGGAGCAGTTCTTC. Residues: CSAVGQPLNREQFF.

This clonotype came up a few times. The rearrangement links TRBV14 to TRBJ2-5; perhaps TRBD2 as D (6 bases). Germline lookup yields CDR1 SGHDN and CDR2 FVKESK. Between the trimmed V and J ends, which lost 1 base and 5 bases, there was a span of 14 bases. This CDR3 is 15 amino acids long. For the CDR3, the DNA is TGTGCCAGCAGCCAAGTTTCGTGGGACTCGGAGACCCAGTACTTC. It encodes CASSQVSWDSETQYF.

This clonotype has only a few counts. The chain couples TRBV29-1 to TRBJ2-7, with D possibly TRBD1 on 5 matching bases. V was pared by 5 bases and J by 2 bases, with 10 bases between. The CDR3 sequence is 12 residues long. The V gene's germline CDR1 is SQVTM and CDR2 ANQGSEA. CDR3 region: CSVLKGPYEQYF. The CDR3 DNA reads TGCAGCGTTCTCAAGGGGCCCTACGAGCAGTACTTC.